These T cell receptor beta chains were read from a single sample in a study of blood T cells in healthy people across ages. Via MiXCR, TCRdb re-called the 5' RACE reads, giving one row per CDR3 protein. The table includes approximately 690,000 distinct CDR3 sequences, around two fifths detected once. Sequenced input: blood. These TCRs come from an older man in good health. Both conserved end residues are part of each CDR3. The order of the fields is clone size, V gene, D gene, J gene, CDR3 protein, CDR3 DNA. The D gene is left open where the match is weak. Some rows mark clone size as missing; the rest say once, few, many or name a class of expanded clone.

>NA|TRBV5-1|NA|TRBJ1-2
CASSLGTNMDYGYTF
TGCGCCAGCAGCTTGGGGACGAACATGGACTATGGCTACACCTTC
>once|TRBV6-9|NA|TRBJ2-7
CASSYVLSGESSYEQYF
TGTGCCAGCAGTTATGTGTTAAGTGGGGAGAGCTCCTACGAGCAGTACTTC
>many|TRBV4-3|NA|TRBJ2-3
CASSQGLADTQYF
TGCGCCAGCAGCCAAGGGCTAGCGGATACGCAGTATTTT
>NA|TRBV6-1|NA|TRBJ1-6
CASSERFKDSPLHF
TGTGCCAGCAGTGAGAGATTTAAAGATTCACCCCTCCACTTT
>NA|TRBV2|NA|TRBJ2-7
CASSPQRGRSYEQYF
TGTGCCAGCAGTCCTCAAAGAGGAAGGTCCTACGAGCAGTACTTC
>NA|TRBV30|NA|TRBJ2-7
CAWSVSRASYEQYF
TGTGCCTGGAGTGTAAGCAGGGCTTCCTACGAGCAGTACTTC
>few|TRBV20-1|TRBD2|TRBJ2-7
CSASRLAGGYEQYF
TGCAGTGCTAGCAGACTAGCGGGAGGATACGAGCAGTACTTC
>NA|TRBV13|NA|TRBJ2-7
CASSLGVREQYF
TGTGCCAGCAGCTTAGGAGTCCGCGAGCAGTACTTC
>few|TRBV5-8|TRBD1|TRBJ1-6
CASSGNLGQVNSPLHF
TGTGCCAGCAGCGGAAATTTGGGACAGGTTAATTCACCCCTCCACTTT
>NA|TRBV6-2/TRBV6-3|TRBD1|TRBJ1-5
CASRDHGQERRSNQPQHF
TGTGCCAGCAGAGACCACGGACAGGAAAGGAGGAGCAATCAGCCCCAGCATTTT
>few|TRBV6-2/TRBV6-3|TRBD1|TRBJ2-7
CASSNPQGESSYEQYF
TGTGCCAGCAGTAACCCACAGGGGGAAAGCTCCTACGAGCAGTACTTC
>NA|TRBV3-1|TRBD2|TRBJ2-7
CASSQDGLAGGTALYEQYF
TGTGCCAGCAGCCAAGATGGTCTAGCGGGGGGTACCGCCTTGTACGAGCAGTACTTC
>NA|TRBV9|TRBD2|TRBJ2-3
CASSVGLAEQYF
TGTGCCAGCAGCGTAGGACTAGCGGAGCAGTATTTT
>NA|TRBV6-2/TRBV6-3|TRBD1|TRBJ1-5
CARSYSTGTGGSVRGQPQHF
TGTGCCAGGAGTTACTCTACCGGGACAGGGGGCTCCGTCCGTGGCCAGCCCCAGCATTTT
>few|TRBV20-1|NA|TRBJ2-5
CSATNGRVQETQYF
TGCAGTGCTACAAACGGGCGGGTCCAAGAGACCCAGTACTTC
>few|TRBV7-9|TRBD2|TRBJ2-5
CASSLPAGVFGETQYF
TGTGCCAGCAGCTTACCAGCGGGGGTCTTTGGAGAGACCCAGTACTTC
>NA|TRBV30|TRBD2|TRBJ2-3
CALSSSGGGTDTQYF
TGTGCCTTGAGTTCAAGCGGGGGAGGCACAGATACGCAGTATTTT
>NA|TRBV5-1|NA|TRBJ1-2
CASSLEAGMRGYTF
TGCGCCAGCAGCTTGGAGGCGGGAATGAGAGGCTACACCTTC
>NA|TRBV5-1|TRBD1|TRBJ1-1
CASSLGQRNTEAFF
TGTGCCAGCAGTTTGGGACAGAGGAACACTGAAGCTTTCTTT
>few|TRBV30|NA|TRBJ2-5
CAWSPGHMYQETQYF
TGTGCCTGGAGTCCGGGACACATGTACCAAGAGACCCAGTACTTC
>NA|TRBV5-1|TRBD2|TRBJ2-3
CASPVLGVSASGRSDTQYF
TGCGCCAGCCCGGTCCTCGGCGTGTCGGCTAGCGGGAGATCAGATACGCAGTATTTT
>NA|TRBV5-1|NA|TRBJ1-1
CASSLQWGTEAFF
TGCGCCAGCAGCTTGCAATGGGGCACTGAAGCTTTCTTT
>once|TRBV4-3|NA|TRBJ1-2
CASSQEKGYYGYTF
TGCGCCAGCAGCCAAGAAAAGGGCTACTATGGCTACACCTTC
>NA|TRBV27|NA|TRBJ2-3
CASSPLSRPDGSTQYF
TGTGCCAGCAGCCCCTTGTCGCGGCCCGATGGGAGTACGCAGTATTTT
>NA|TRBV15|NA|TRBJ1-4
CATSREPPGLGEKLFF
TGTGCCACCAGCAGGGAGCCCCCGGGCCTAGGCGAAAAACTGTTTTTT
>few|TRBV24-1|TRBD2|TRBJ2-1
CATRAGLAGGHLPDEQFF
TGTGCCACCAGAGCGGGACTAGCGGGAGGGCATCTCCCGGATGAGCAGTTCTTC
>NA|TRBV28|TRBD1|TRBJ2-3
CASSSTGQGQDTQYF
TGTGCCAGCAGTTCAACGGGACAGGGTCAAGATACGCAGTATTTT
>few|TRBV27|NA|TRBJ2-6
CASNSGTLSSGANVLTF
TGTGCCAGCAATTCCGGGACACTAAGCTCTGGGGCCAACGTCCTGACTTTC
>NA|TRBV28|NA|TRBJ2-7
CASTQAEGTGYEQYF
TGTGCCAGCACCCAAGCTGAGGGGACGGGGTACGAGCAGTACTTC
>few|TRBV20-1|TRBD1|TRBJ2-7
CSARIHQGAGEQYF
TGCAGTGCTAGGATTCATCAGGGGGCCGGCGAGCAGTACTTC
>NA|TRBV6-2/TRBV6-3|NA|TRBJ2-1
CASRWGEEGYNEQFF
TGTGCCAGCAGGTGGGGGGAGGAAGGGTACAATGAGCAGTTCTTC
>NA|TRBV25-1|NA|TRBJ2-5
CASRDWTSDTQYF
TGTGCCAGCAGGGACTGGACCTCAGACACCCAGTACTTC
>NA|TRBV28|NA|TRBJ2-7
CASKLAYNEQYF
TGTGCCAGCAAACTAGCATACAATGAGCAGTACTTC
>few|TRBV7-2|TRBD2|TRBJ2-1
CASSFGASGGRNEQFF
TGTGCCAGCAGCTTTGGGGCTAGCGGGGGTAGAAATGAGCAGTTCTTC
>few|TRBV20-1|NA|TRBJ1-2
CSARDPVGGGVGRYGYTF
TGCAGTGCTAGAGATCCCGTAGGGGGAGGCGTCGGGCGGTATGGCTACACCTTC